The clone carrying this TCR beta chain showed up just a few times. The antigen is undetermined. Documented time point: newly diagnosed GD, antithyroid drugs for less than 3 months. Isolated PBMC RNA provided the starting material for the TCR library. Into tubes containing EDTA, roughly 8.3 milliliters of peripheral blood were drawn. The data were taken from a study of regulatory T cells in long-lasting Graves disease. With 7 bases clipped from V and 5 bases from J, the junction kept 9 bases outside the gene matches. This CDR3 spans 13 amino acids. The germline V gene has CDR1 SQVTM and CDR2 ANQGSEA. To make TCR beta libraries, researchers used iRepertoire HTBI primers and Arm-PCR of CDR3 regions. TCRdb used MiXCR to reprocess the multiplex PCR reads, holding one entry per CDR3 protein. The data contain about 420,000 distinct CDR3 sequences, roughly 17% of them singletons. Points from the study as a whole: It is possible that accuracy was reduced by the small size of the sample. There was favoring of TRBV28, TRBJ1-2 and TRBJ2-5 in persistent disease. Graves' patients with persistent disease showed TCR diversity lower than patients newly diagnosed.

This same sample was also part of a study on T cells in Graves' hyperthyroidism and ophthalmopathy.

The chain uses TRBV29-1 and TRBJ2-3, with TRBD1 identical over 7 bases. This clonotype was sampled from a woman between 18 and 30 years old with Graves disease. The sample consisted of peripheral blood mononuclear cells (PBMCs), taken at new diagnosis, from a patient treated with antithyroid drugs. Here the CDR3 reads CSAKAGGIDTQYF. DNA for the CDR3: TGCAGCGCAAAAGCAGGGGGTATAGATACGCAGTATTTT.